A single sample is the source of the 30 T cell receptor beta chains below, sequenced in a study of patients and donors after allogeneic stem cell transplantation. A single record per CDR3 protein comes from TCRdb applying MiXCR to the RT-PCR reads. The sample includes about 960,000 distinct CDR3 sequences, more than 15% seen only once; the top ten take around 6%. The sequenced material came from blood, either unsorted or a sorted T cell fraction (not recorded which). These receptors originate from a human donor who was either an allogeneic HSCT recipient or a stem cell or donor lymphocyte infusion donor (not recorded which). It is not recorded whose cells these are; they may come from a transplant donor.

V and J are TRBV12-3 or TRBV12-4 and TRBJ1-2; maybe TRBD1 (5 bases). The CDR3 contains 13 residues. V dropped 3 bases and J dropped 7 bases, with 12 bases sitting between them. The DNA for the CDR3 is TGTGCCAGCAGTTTTATCCGGGGCATTGGCTACACCTTC. Translated: CASSFIRGIGYTF.

This clonotype was recorded many times. The chain couples TRBV6-2 or TRBV6-3 to TRBJ2-7; no clear D. V lost 5 bases to trimming and J lost 4 bases, with 9 bases between them. This CDR3 is built from 12 residues. Germline lookup yields CDR1 MNHEY and CDR2 SVGEGT. This CDR3 reads CASSQSTYEQYF. The CDR3 region has the DNA TGTGCCAGCAGTCAGTCAACTTACGAGCAGTACTTC.

The gene calls are TRBV18 and TRBJ2-7, with a tentative D call TRBD2 (7 bases). This CDR3 has 14 amino acids. V dropped 3 bases and J dropped 3 bases, with 12 bases sitting between them. CDR1 is KGHSH and CDR2 is LQKENI in the germline V gene. The CDR3 DNA reads TGTGCCAGCTCACCGGGGGGGCCTAACTACGAGCAGTACTTC. Translated, it gives CASSPGGPNYEQYF.

This clonotype was observed many times. The genes are TRBV24-1 and TRBJ2-7, with 9 bases lining up with TRBD1. This CDR3 is 13 amino acids long. Germline V gene data show CDR1 as KGHDR and CDR2 as SFDVKD. Trimming cost V 9 bases and J 0 bases; bases outside gene matches: 2. In nucleotides, the CDR3 is TGTGCCACCTCGGACAGGGGCTCCTACGAGCAGTACTTC. Its translation is CATSDRGSYEQYF.

This clonotype was detected only a few times. CDR3 nucleotides: TGTGCCAGCAGACGTGGGACAGGGGCCAACTATGGCTACACCTTC. It is translated as CASRRGTGANYGYTF. This chain uses TRBV5-6 with TRBJ1-2, with TRBD1 identical over 10 bases. After removal of 5 bases from V and 2 bases from J, the junction contained 6 bases not matched to a gene. In germline, CDR1 is SGHDT, CDR2 YYEEEE. CDR3 length: 15 amino acids.

This chain joins TRBV29-1 and TRBJ1-5, with 7 bases identical to TRBD1. The germline V gene encodes CDR1 SQVTM and CDR2 ANQGSEA. Unmatched junction bases numbered 4, after V lost 4 bases and J lost 4 bases. The CDR3 has 13 residues. CDR3 region: CSVGGTANQPQHF. The DNA for the CDR3 is TGCAGCGTTGGGGGGACAGCTAATCAGCCCCAGCATTTT.

The V gene is TRBV20-1, the J gene TRBJ2-7; 9 bases are a match to TRBD1. Germline trimming cut 1 base from V and 12 bases from J; bases unmatched to any gene: 19. The CDR3 is 16 residues long. CDR1 DFQATT and CDR2 SNEGSKA come from the germline V gene (reference sequence). The CDR3 loop is CSARGTPWDRARRWYF. The CDR3 bases are TGCAGTGCTAGAGGGACCCCGTGGGACAGGGCGCGCCGCTGGTACTTC.

The chain is built from TRBV9 and TRBJ2-1, with 10 bases aligning to TRBD2. Germline assignment: CDR1 SGDLS and CDR2 YYNGEE. After removal of 0 bases from V and 7 bases from J, the junction contained 7 bases not matched to a gene. This CDR3 spans 16 amino acids. The chain's CDR3 is CASSVEIAGGANEQFF. The CDR3 DNA reads TGTGCCAGCAGCGTAGAAATAGCGGGAGGAGCAAATGAGCAGTTCTTC.

The chain carries TRBV6-2 or TRBV6-3 and TRBJ2-6; D gene uncertain. Germline CDR1 reads MNHEY; CDR2 reads SVGEGT. V was cut by 2 bases and J by 0 bases, with 8 bases left in between. The CDR3 contains 16 residues. The CDR3 loop reads CASSYPAVSGANVLTF. The CDR3 DNA reads TGTGCCAGCAGTTACCCGGCAGTCTCTGGGGCCAACGTCCTGACTTTC.

V and J are TRBV4-2 and TRBJ1-1, with no clear D. Trimming took off 3 bases at V and 4 bases at J, with 12 bases between the two ends. This CDR3 is 14 amino acids long. CDR1 LGHNA and CDR2 YNFKEQ come from the germline V gene. The CDR3 loop is CASSQGSGTTEAFF. The CDR3 DNA sequence: TGTGCCAGCAGCCAGGGCAGCGGAACCACTGAAGCTTTCTTT.

This clonotype was observed a few times. The chain recombines TRBV29-1 with TRBJ1-1, with a possible D match to TRBD1 (6 bases). V dropped 7 bases and J dropped 1 base, with 10 bases sitting between them. This CDR3 spans 12 amino acids. Germline V lookup: CDR1 SQVTM, CDR2 ANQGSEA. The CDR3 is CSAGQRNTEAFF. In nucleotides, the CDR3 is TGCAGCGCCGGACAGAGGAACACTGAAGCTTTCTTT. The variable domain in full, completed from reference TRBV29-1 and TRBJ1-1, reads SAVISQKPSRDICQRGTSLTIQCQVDSQVTMMFWYRQQPGQSLTLIATANQGSEATYESGFVIDKFPISRPNLTFSTLTVSNMSPEDSSIYLCSAGQRNTEAFFGQGTRLTVV.

This clonotype has at least ten counts. This rearrangement joins TRBV20-1 to TRBJ2-4; D is unresolved. The V end was cut by 3 bases, the J end by 1 base, with 10 bases between. The germline gives CDR1 DFQATT, CDR2 SNEGSKA (reference sequence). The CDR3 extends over 14 amino acids. In DNA form, the CDR3 reads TGCAGTGCTAGTTCAGTGAGGGCCAAAAACATTCAGTACTTC. This codes for CSASSVRAKNIQYF.

The chain couples TRBV7-9 to TRBJ1-4; perhaps TRBD1 as D (6 bases). V dropped 6 bases and J dropped 0 bases, with 17 bases sitting between them. This CDR3 contains 17 residues. Germline CDR1 SEHNR, CDR2 FQNEAQ (reference sequence). CDR3 sequence reads: CASRRGQRVATNEKLFF. For the CDR3, the DNA is TGTGCCAGCAGGCGAGGACAGAGAGTTGCAACTAATGAAAAACTGTTTTTT.

The chain employs TRBV6-6 and TRBJ2-1, with D maybe TRBD2 (5 bases). This CDR3 contains 12 residues. V was clipped by 2 bases and J by 10 bases, with 9 bases between them. Germline CDR1 is MNHNY and CDR2 is SVGAGI (reference sequence). CDR3 protein: CASSYPDSEQFF. In DNA form, the CDR3 reads TGTGCCAGCAGTTACCCGGACTCGGAGCAGTTCTTC.

Only a few counts were recorded for this clonotype. The rearrangement links TRBV7-9 to TRBJ2-7; 7 bases agree with TRBD2. Germline CDR1 is SEHNR and CDR2 is FQNEAQ (reference sequence). Germline trimming cut 6 bases from V and 3 bases from J; bases unmatched to any gene: 8. The CDR3 extends over 14 amino acids. The CDR3 DNA reads as TGTGCCAGCAGACCCTGGGGGGGGGACTACGAGCAGTACTTC. Its translation is CASRPWGGDYEQYF.

CDR3 sequence reads: CASSRFRPYYEQYF. The CDR3 DNA follows: TGCGCCAGCAGCCGCTTCCGGCCTTACTACGAGCAGTACTTC. The chain carries TRBV4-3 and TRBJ2-7; D call uncertain. The CDR3 contains 14 residues. Germline V gene data show CDR1 as LGHNA and CDR2 as YSLEER. Deletions cut 4 bases from V and 3 bases from J, with 13 bases between.

The chain carries TRBV7-9 and TRBJ1-2, with 7 bases lining up with TRBD1. Trimming cost V 3 bases and J 4 bases; bases outside gene matches: 5. There are 14 residues in the CDR3. Germline values: CDR1 SEHNR, CDR2 FQNEAQ (reference sequence). DNA of the CDR3: TGTGCCAGCAGCTTGACAGGGCCCTCCTATGGCTACACCTTC. This codes for CASSLTGPSYGYTF.

The sample holds a few counts of this clonotype. The chain links TRBV27 to TRBJ1-1, with D possibly TRBD1 on 5 matching bases. From germline, CDR1 is MNHEY and CDR2 SMNVEV (reference sequence). The CDR3 is 12 amino acids. V was cut by 6 bases and J by 3 bases, with 8 bases left in between. In DNA, the CDR3 is TGTGCCAGCAGGGGGGGGGACACTGAAGCTTTCTTT. Amino acids: CASRGGDTEAFF.

The chain couples TRBV10-2 to TRBJ1-1; weak D call: TRBD1 (5 bases). Germline lookup yields CDR1 WSHSY and CDR2 SAAADI. The V end was cut by 2 bases, the J end by 1 base, with 23 bases between. The CDR3 has 19 residues. CDR3 in DNA: TGCGCCAGCAGTGAGGTTATCTCAGGGTCCAAAATTTGGAACACTGAAGCTTTCTTT. This encodes CASSEVISGSKIWNTEAFF.

The gene calls are TRBV20-1 and TRBJ2-1, with 8 nucleotides matching TRBD2. Trimming at V came to 4 bases and at J to 7 bases, leaving 21 bases not matched to a gene. The CDR3 loop spans 18 amino acids. Germline V gene sequence: CDR1 DFQATT, CDR2 SNEGSKA (reference sequence). CDR3 amino acids: CSATTIRMDQRELNEQFF. The DNA for the CDR3 is TGCAGTGCTACCACTATCCGAATGGATCAGCGGGAGTTGAATGAGCAGTTCTTC.

This clonotype was seen many times. The J gene is TRBJ1-1, the V gene TRBV2; the D is unclear. This CDR3 has 13 amino acids. CDR1 and CDR2 from the germline V gene are SNHLY and FYNNEI. V was cut by 1 base and J by 0 bases, with 3 bases left in between. The CDR3 nucleotides read TGTGCCAGCAGTGAAGGGGTGAACACTGAAGCTTTCTTT. This translates into CASSEGVNTEAFF. The full variable domain, in which reference TRBV2 and TRBJ1-1 provide the parts outside the CDR3, is EPEVTQTPSHQVTQMGQEVILRCVPISNHLYFYWYRQILGQKVEFLVSFYNNEISEKSEIFDDQFSVERPDGSNFTLKIRSTKLEDSAMYFCASSEGVNTEAFFGQGTRLTVV.

This clonotype was counted between two and nine times. The CDR3 loop is CASSLAPGLAYEQYF. CDR3 nucleotide sequence: TGTGCCAGCAGCTTAGCGCCGGGGCTGGCCTACGAGCAGTACTTC. This chain joins TRBV7-2 and TRBJ2-7, with D perhaps given as TRBD1 or TRBD2 (5 bases each). V was cut by 0 bases and J by 2 bases, with 11 bases left in between. This CDR3 comprises 15 residues. Germline values: CDR1 SGHTA, CDR2 FQGNSA.

The chain couples TRBV9 to TRBJ2-7; 8 positions agree with TRBD1. This CDR3 spans 16 amino acids. The V segment lost 0 bases and the J segment 2 bases; nucleotides outside the gene matches: 7. Per germline, CDR1 SGDLS and CDR2 YYNGEE. The CDR3 DNA follows: TGTGCCAGCAGCGTAGATACAGGGGGAGGCCCCTACGAGCAGTACTTC. Translating it yields CASSVDTGGGPYEQYF.

There are a few counts of this clonotype. The gene calls are TRBV20-1 and TRBJ2-1; 9 nucleotides align to TRBD2. The CDR3 sequence is 14 residues long. Germline lookup yields CDR1 DFQATT and CDR2 SNEGSKA (reference sequence). V lost 5 bases, J lost 4 bases, and 6 bases stayed unmatched. Written as DNA, the CDR3 is TGCAGTGCTGGCGAAGCGGGGGGTTACAATGAGCAGTTCTTC. Translating it yields CSAGEAGGYNEQFF.

CDR3 loop: CSAGLDSSGANVLTF. The CDR3 DNA follows: TGCAGCGCCGGCCTGGACAGCTCTGGGGCCAACGTCCTGACTTTC. The V gene is TRBV29-1, the J gene TRBJ2-6, with a weak D call TRBD1 (6 bases). Trimming stripped 7 bases from V and 0 bases from J, with 13 bases between. This CDR3 comprises 15 residues. Germline V gene lookup returns CDR1 SQVTM and CDR2 ANQGSEA.

The chain employs TRBV6-1 and TRBJ2-4; D not certain. The CDR3 sequence is 16 residues long. Germline values: CDR1 MNHNS, CDR2 SASEGT. Trimming removed 5 bases from V and 0 bases from J, with 14 bases in between. CDR3: CASSRYPDGAKNIQYF. In DNA form, the CDR3 reads TGTGCCAGCAGTCGGTACCCGGACGGAGCCAAAAACATTCAGTACTTC.

The V gene is TRBV29-1, the J gene TRBJ2-2; D is ambiguous. Per germline, CDR1 SQVTM and CDR2 ANQGSEA. Between the trimmed V and J ends, which lost 4 bases and 2 bases, there was a span of 11 bases. There are 14 residues in the CDR3. The CDR3 DNA is TGCAGCGTTGCTAGGACGGCCAACACCGGGGAGCTGTTTTTT. Protein: CSVARTANTGELFF.

The CDR3 DNA follows: TGTGCCAGCCCCGGACTTTGGCACACTGAAGCTTTCTTT. Translating it yields CASPGLWHTEAFF. The chain recombines TRBV21-1 with TRBJ1-1; no check of the table's D call, TRBD1, against the DNA was made. TRBV21-1 is a recognized pseudogene. This CDR3 spans 13 amino acids.

The chain combines TRBV7-9 with TRBJ1-4, with 7 bases fitting TRBD1. The CDR3 loop spans 15 amino acids. The germline gives CDR1 SEHNR, CDR2 FQNEAQ (reference sequence). V lost 5 bases, J lost 8 bases, and 11 bases stayed unmatched. This CDR3 reads CASSQFRRGQEKLFF. CDR3 in DNA: TGTGCCAGCAGCCAATTTCGCAGGGGACAGGAAAAACTGTTTTTT.

The chain carries TRBV2 and TRBJ2-3; 7 bases align to TRBD1. Germline CDR1 and CDR2: SNHLY and FYNNEI. The CDR3 sequence is 14 residues long. V gave up 5 bases and J gave up 7 bases; unmatched junction bases: 9. CDR3 DNA sequence: TGTGCCAGCAGTCTGCAGGGGGTTGAAAATACGCAGTATTTT. Residues: CASSLQGVENTQYF.